The present T cell receptor (beta chain) was sequenced within a study of PD-1 blockade in classical Hodgkin lymphoma. As for this clone: Its antigen is undetermined.

V was pared by 1 base and J by 7 bases, with 10 bases between. Germline CDR1 is SEHNR and CDR2 is FQNEAQ (reference sequence). CDR3 length equals 14 residues. Relapse was seen in all patients after autologous stem cell transplantation, and brentuximab vedotin exposure was variable. Study-level points and caveats: Newly diagnosed patients were reported to start with lower TCR diversity than healthy donors. Researchers reported that CD4+ TCR diversity, though not CD8+, rose significantly by C4D1. Patients who responded completely had about the same baseline diversity as newly diagnosed patients.

TCRdb's copy holds only in-frame clones and misses some; the assay was immunoSEQ multiplex PCR. The table lists under 20,000 clones, 86% of them singletons. The V and J genes are TRBV7-9 and TRBJ1-4; D perhaps matches TRBD1 (5 bases). The material was peripheral blood mononuclear cells (PBMCs), obtained before the second cycle of nivolumab. The origin of this receptor is a human donor with classical Hodgkin lymphoma. The CDR3 region is CASSLGQGAEKLFF. Here the CDR3 DNA reads TGTGCCAGCAGCTTAGGGCAGGGCGCTGAAAAACTGTTTTTT.